A selection of T cell receptor beta chains follows, all from one sample in a study of tumor-infiltrating lymphocytes in localized non-small cell lung cancer. The table came from immunoSEQ multiplex PCR; TCRdb's copy has only in-frame clones and leaves some out. The sample holds over 1,500 clones, around 37% seen once. The sample was uninvolved lung tissue not adjacent to the tumor. The origin of the receptors is a human donor with non-small cell lung cancer. Each CDR3 is given with its conserved first and last residue. A D gene is named only where the DNA matches it firmly. Expanded clones get a size class; other rows say once, few or many, or leave the size out.

cdr3_aa | cdr3_nt | j_call | clone_size | v_call | d_call
CASSTRRETQYF | TGTGCCAGCAGTACCCGCAGGGAGACCCAGTACTTC | TRBJ2-5 | few | TRBV6-1 | .
CAIRQTISTPYTF | TGTGCCATCAGACAAACAATTTCCACCCCCTACACCTTC | TRBJ1-2 | . | TRBV10-3 | .
CASSVEGAGRADEQFF | TGTGCCAGCAGCGTAGAGGGGGCGGGCAGGGCAGATGAGCAGTTCTTC | TRBJ2-1 | large | TRBV9 | TRBD1
CASSSGFSGAFYNEQFF | TGTGCCAGCAGCTCCGGATTTAGCGGGGCATTTTACAATGAGCAGTTCTTC | TRBJ2-1 | . | TRBV11-2 | TRBD2
CASSLVSGTAFF | TGTGCCAGCAGCTTAGTCTCTGGAACGGCTTTCTTT | TRBJ1-1 | few | TRBV11-2 | .
CAWSPQAYTQYF | TGTGCCTGGAGTCCCCAAGCATATACGCAGTATTTT | TRBJ2-3 | . | TRBV30 | .
CAWSVPGGNTIYF | TGTGCCTGGAGTGTACCGGGAGGGAACACCATATATTTT | TRBJ1-3 | . | TRBV30 | .
CAISAGTFYGYTF | TGTGCCATCAGTGCGGGGACATTCTATGGCTACACCTTC | TRBJ1-2 | . | TRBV10-3 | .
CASSLDPGVSPLHF | TGTGCCAGCAGCTTAGATCCAGGGGTCTCACCCCTCCACTTT | TRBJ1-6 | . | TRBV11-2 | .
CASSEAIYKNTEAFF | TGTGCCAGCAGTGAAGCAATTTACAAGAACACTGAAGCTTTCTTT | TRBJ1-1 | few | TRBV2 | .
CASSQVVADTIYF | TGCGCCAGCAGCCAAGTCGTTGCGGACACCATATATTTT | TRBJ1-3 | . | TRBV4-1 | .
CASSSAELQEKLFF | TGTGCCAGCAGTTCCGCTGAACTTCAGGAAAAACTGTTTTTT | TRBJ1-4 | large | TRBV6-5 | .
CASSLAGPSTEAFF | TGTGCCAGCAGCCTCGCAGGGCCCAGCACTGAAGCTTTCTTT | TRBJ1-1 | . | TRBV27 | .
CASSLGLAPSTDTQYF | TGTGCCAGCAGCTTGGGTCTGGCCCCGAGCACAGATACGCAGTATTTT | TRBJ2-3 | . | TRBV5-6 | .
CAWRGRSNTGELFF | TGTGCCTGGAGGGGACGATCGAACACCGGGGAGCTGTTTTTT | TRBJ2-2 | . | TRBV30 | .
CASSPRDRADYGYTF | TGTGCCAGCAGTCCCCGGGACAGGGCGGACTATGGCTACACCTTC | TRBJ1-2 | . | TRBV28 | TRBD1
CASSLRALGEKLFF | TGTGCCAGCAGCCTCCGGGCCTTGGGTGAAAAACTGTTTTTT | TRBJ1-4 | few | TRBV2 | .
CASSRNQGASQHF | TGTGCCAGTAGTAGAAACCAGGGGGCATCTCAGCATTTT | TRBJ1-5 | . | TRBV19 | TRBD1